Each of the 8 T cell receptor beta chains below was sequenced from the same sample in a study of T cell responses to AZD1222 COVID-19 vaccine. Generated by immunoSEQ multiplex PCR, the TCRdb table keeps only in-frame clones and is missing some. The data contain approximately 130,000 clones, more than 85% of them singletons. The input for sequencing was peripheral blood, taken on day 0 of AZD1222 vaccination. All receptors come from an adult in good health.

The chain recombines TRBV15 with TRBJ1-2, with D tentatively TRBD1 (6 bases). Looked up from germline, CDR1 is LNHNV and CDR2 is YYDKDF (reference sequence). V lost 5 bases to trimming and J lost 8 bases, with 21 bases between them. CDR3 length equals 15 residues. In DNA form, the CDR3 reads TGTGCCACCAGCGAACGGGGGGAGGGGGTAGGCGGCTACACCTTC. Amino acids: CATSERGEGVGGYTF.

The chain employs TRBV11-2 and TRBJ2-2; D is possibly TRBD1 (7 bases). The germline V and J ends were trimmed by 5 bases and 4 bases, with 17 bases remaining between them. The V gene's germline CDR1 is SGHAT and CDR2 FQNNGV. The CDR3 is 16 amino acids. In DNA form, the CDR3 reads TGTGCCAGCAGCCCGTTGGGGCAGGGGGGCACCGGGGAGCTGTTTTTT. It encodes CASSPLGQGGTGELFF.

This clone occurred once. The genes are TRBV2 and TRBJ1-5; 7 bases match TRBD1. Germline V CDR1 and CDR2: SNHLY, FYNNEI. The CDR3 is 17 amino acids. Trimming at V came to 8 bases and at J to 2 bases, leaving 15 bases not matched to a gene. CDR3 in DNA: TGTGCCAGCCCCATGACCCGACAGGGATCGTGCAATCAGCCCCAGCATTTT. Amino acid sequence: CASPMTRQGSCNQPQHF.

The V call is TRBV3-1 (or the pseudogene TRBV3-2), the J call TRBJ2-7, with D perhaps TRBD2 (7 bases). There are 15 residues in the CDR3. Germline V lookup: CDR1 LGHDT, CDR2 YNNKEL (reference sequence). Trimming removed 3 bases at V and 2 bases at J, with 14 bases between. The CDR3 loop reads CASSQGGTPAYEQYF. The DNA of the CDR3 is TGTGCCAGCAGCCAGGGGGGGACACCGGCCTACGAGCAGTACTTC.

The chain uses TRBV7-9 and TRBJ2-5, with D possibly being TRBD1 (6 bases). The CDR3 covers 13 residues. Between the trimmed V and J ends, which lost 7 bases and 5 bases, there was a span of 14 bases. Germline V gene data show CDR1 as SEHNR and CDR2 as FQNEAQ (reference sequence). The CDR3 loop is CASTSPGEETQYF. The CDR3, as DNA: TGTGCCAGCACCTCGCCAGGGGAGGAGACCCAGTACTTC.

The chain combines TRBV6-5 with TRBJ1-1, with no clear D. This CDR3 spans 13 amino acids. CDR1 MNHEY and CDR2 SVGAGI come from the germline V gene. Trimming stripped 5 bases from V and 1 base from J, with 8 bases between. In nucleotides, the CDR3 is TGTGCCAGCAGTCTCCTAAGGAACACTGAAGCTTTCTTT. This gives the protein CASSLLRNTEAFF.

V is TRBV7-2 and J is TRBJ1-1; 7 bases map to TRBD1. Germline loops: CDR1 SGHTA, CDR2 FQGNSA. The length of the CDR3 is 14 residues. The junction had 4 bases not matched to a gene; V was cut back by 6 bases and J by 0 bases. This CDR3 reads CASSRQGLNTEAFF. In DNA form, the CDR3 reads TGTGCCAGCAGTAGACAGGGTTTGAACACTGAAGCTTTCTTT.

The rearrangement uses TRBV2 and TRBJ2-7, with D possibly matching TRBD2 (5 bases). This CDR3 has 13 amino acids. Trimming pared 8 bases from V and 0 bases from J, leaving 11 bases between. Germline V gives CDR1 SNHLY, CDR2 FYNNEI. This CDR3 is CASGQTTSYEQYF. The DNA for the CDR3 is TGTGCCAGCGGCCAGACTACCTCCTACGAGCAGTACTTC.